The T cell receptor (beta chain) described here comes from a study of blood T cells in healthy people across ages. In the study overall: Roughly one uniquely barcoded beta molecule per two T cells was captured. Findings of the study overall: Relative to aged donors, long-lived donors carried more naive CD4+ cells and displayed higher diversity.

A sample-barcoded 5' primer and a J-beta primer mix were used in a second PCR of about 6 to 12 cycles. Researchers report that a template-switch adaptor with 12 random nucleotides tagged each cDNA molecule. TCRdb processed the 5' RACE reads anew with MiXCR; each CDR3 protein has one entry. The sample lists roughly 1,500,000 distinct CDR3 sequences; around two fifths were seen once. The extraction recovered at least 6 micrograms of total RNA per sample. A note on this clonotype: Antigen specificity is unknown.

Sequenced sample: blood. This sequence was found in a woman between 18 and 29 years old in good health.

CDR3 nucleotide sequence: TGTGCCAGCAGTTACTCGGGGGCCCGCACAGATACGCAGTATTTT. Protein: CASSYSGARTDTQYF. The chain couples TRBV6-5 to TRBJ2-3; D possibly corresponds to TRBD1 (6 bases). Between the trimmed V and J ends, which lost 0 bases and 1 base, there was a span of 8 bases. The germline gives CDR1 MNHEY, CDR2 SVGAGI. The CDR3 runs 15 residues.